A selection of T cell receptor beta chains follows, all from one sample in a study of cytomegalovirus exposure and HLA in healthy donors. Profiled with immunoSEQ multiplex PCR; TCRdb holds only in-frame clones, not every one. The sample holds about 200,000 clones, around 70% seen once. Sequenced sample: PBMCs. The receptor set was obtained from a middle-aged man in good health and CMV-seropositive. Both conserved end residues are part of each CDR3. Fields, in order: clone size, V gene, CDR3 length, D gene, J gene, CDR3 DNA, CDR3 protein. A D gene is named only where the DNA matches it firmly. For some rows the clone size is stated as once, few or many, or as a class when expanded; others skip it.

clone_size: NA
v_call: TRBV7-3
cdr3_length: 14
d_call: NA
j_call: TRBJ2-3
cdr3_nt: TGTGCCAGCAGCTCGCCCACAGAGTCAGATACGCAGTATTTT
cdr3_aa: CASSSPTESDTQYF

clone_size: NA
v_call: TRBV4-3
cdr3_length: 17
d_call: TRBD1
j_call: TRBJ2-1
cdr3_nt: TGCGCCAGCAGCCAAGTTAAGGGACAGGGGAACTACAATGAGCAGTTCTTC
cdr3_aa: CASSQVKGQGNYNEQFF

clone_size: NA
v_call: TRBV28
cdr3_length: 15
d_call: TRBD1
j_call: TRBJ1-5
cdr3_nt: TGTGCCAGCAACCACCGGGACAGGGTCAATCAGCCCCAGCATTTT
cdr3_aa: CASNHRDRVNQPQHF

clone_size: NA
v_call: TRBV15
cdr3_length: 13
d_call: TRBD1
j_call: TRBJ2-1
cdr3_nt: TGTGCCACACGACAGGGGATTTACAATGAGCAGTTCTTC
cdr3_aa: CATRQGIYNEQFF

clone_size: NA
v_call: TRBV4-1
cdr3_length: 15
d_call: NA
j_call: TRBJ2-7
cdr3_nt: TGCGCCAGCAGCCAAGAGAGGGCAGAGTCCTACGAGCAGTACTTC
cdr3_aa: CASSQERAESYEQYF

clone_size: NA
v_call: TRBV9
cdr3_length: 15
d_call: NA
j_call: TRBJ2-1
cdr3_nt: TGTGCCAGCAGCGTAGGACAGAGCTCCTACAATGAGCAGTTCTTC
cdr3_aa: CASSVGQSSYNEQFF

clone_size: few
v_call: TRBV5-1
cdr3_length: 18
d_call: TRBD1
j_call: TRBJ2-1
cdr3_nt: TGCGCCAGCAGCTTGGAAGTGGTCGGAACAGGGGGCCAAAATGAGCAGTTCTTC
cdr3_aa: CASSLEVVGTGGQNEQFF

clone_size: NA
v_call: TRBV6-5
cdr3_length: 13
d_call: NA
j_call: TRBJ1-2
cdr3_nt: TGTGCCAGCAGTTACTCTCGGGGGTATGGCTACACCTTC
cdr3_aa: CASSYSRGYGYTF

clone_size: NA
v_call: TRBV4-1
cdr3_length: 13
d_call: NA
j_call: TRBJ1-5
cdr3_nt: TGCGCCAGCAGCCAAGATCGGAATCAGCCCCAGCATTTT
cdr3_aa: CASSQDRNQPQHF

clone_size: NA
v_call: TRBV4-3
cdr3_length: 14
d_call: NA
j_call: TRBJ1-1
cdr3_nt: TGCGCCAGCAGCACCCACTCTAGTAGCACTGAAGCTTTCTTT
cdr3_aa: CASSTHSSSTEAFF

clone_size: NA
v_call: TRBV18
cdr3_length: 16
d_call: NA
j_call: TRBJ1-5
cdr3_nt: TGTGCCAGCTCACTACAGGGTCAGGGCGGCAATCAGCCCCAGCATTTT
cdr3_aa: CASSLQGQGGNQPQHF

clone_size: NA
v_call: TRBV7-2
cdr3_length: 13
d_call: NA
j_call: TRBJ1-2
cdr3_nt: TGTGCCAGCAGCCCCGTCAGGGGTGGAGGCTACACCTTC
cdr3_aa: CASSPVRGGGYTF

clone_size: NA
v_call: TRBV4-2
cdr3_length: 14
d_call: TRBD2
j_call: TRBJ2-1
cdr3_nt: TGTGCCAGCAGCCAAGATTGGGGCGGGGGTGCGCAGTTCTTC
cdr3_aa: CASSQDWGGGAQFF

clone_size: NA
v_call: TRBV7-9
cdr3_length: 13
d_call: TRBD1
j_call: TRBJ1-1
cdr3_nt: TGTGCCAGCAGCTTAGAGGGGGCAGTTACAGCTTTCTTT
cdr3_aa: CASSLEGAVTAFF

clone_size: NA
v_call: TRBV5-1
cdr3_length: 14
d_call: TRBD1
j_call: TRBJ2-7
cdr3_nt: TGCGCCAGCAGCTTCACAGGGGATTCCTACGAGCAGTACTTC
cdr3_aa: CASSFTGDSYEQYF

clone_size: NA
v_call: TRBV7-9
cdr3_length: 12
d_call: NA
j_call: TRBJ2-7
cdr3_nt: TGTTCCAGCAGCCGGGAGTCCTACGAGCAGTACTTC
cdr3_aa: CSSSRESYEQYF

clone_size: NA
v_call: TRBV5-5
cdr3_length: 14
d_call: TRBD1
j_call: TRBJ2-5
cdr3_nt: TGTGCCAGCAGCTTGGAAGGGGGCTGGGAGACCCAGTACTTC
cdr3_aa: CASSLEGGWETQYF

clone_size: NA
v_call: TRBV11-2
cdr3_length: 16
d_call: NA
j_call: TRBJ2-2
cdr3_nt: TGTGCCAGCAGCACCTTTGCTTACCAGGGAACCGGGGAGCTGTTTTTT
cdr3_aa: CASSTFAYQGTGELFF

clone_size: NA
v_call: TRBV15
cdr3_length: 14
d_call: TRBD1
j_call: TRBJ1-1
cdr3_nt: TGTGCCACCAGCAGGAAAGGGGGCGAAACTGAAGCTTTCTTT
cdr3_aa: CATSRKGGETEAFF

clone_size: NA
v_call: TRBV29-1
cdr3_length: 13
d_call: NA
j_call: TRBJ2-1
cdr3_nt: TGCAGCGTTCGGAGGGGGGGCCAAAATGAGCAGTTCTTC
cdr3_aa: CSVRRGGQNEQFF

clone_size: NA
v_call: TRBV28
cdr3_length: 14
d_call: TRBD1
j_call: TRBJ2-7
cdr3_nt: TGTGCCAGCAGCCCCTGGACAGGAGCCTACGAGCAGTACTTC
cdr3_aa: CASSPWTGAYEQYF

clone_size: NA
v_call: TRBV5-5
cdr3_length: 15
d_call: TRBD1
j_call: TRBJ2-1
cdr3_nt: TGTGCCAGCAGCTTGGACAGGGGGACGTACAATGAGCAGTTCTTC
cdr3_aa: CASSLDRGTYNEQFF

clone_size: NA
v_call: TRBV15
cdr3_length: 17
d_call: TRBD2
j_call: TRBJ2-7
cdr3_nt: TGTGCCACCAGCAGAGATACGAGTAGCGGGTTATCCTACGAGCAGTACTTC
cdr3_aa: CATSRDTSSGLSYEQYF

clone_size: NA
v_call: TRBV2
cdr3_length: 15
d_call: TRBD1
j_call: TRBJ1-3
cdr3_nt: TGTGCCAGCAGTGATGGCTCGACAGGGCAAAACACCATATATTTT
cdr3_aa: CASSDGSTGQNTIYF

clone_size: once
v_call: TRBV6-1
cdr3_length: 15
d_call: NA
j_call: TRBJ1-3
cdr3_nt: TGTGCCAGCTCTAACCCAGGTTTCTCTGGAAACACCATATATTTT
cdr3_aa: CASSNPGFSGNTIYF

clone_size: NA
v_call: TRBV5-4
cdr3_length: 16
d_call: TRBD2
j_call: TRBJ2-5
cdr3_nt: TGTGCCAGCAGCTTGCGGACTAGCGGAGGAAAAGAGACCCAGTACTTC
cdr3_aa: CASSLRTSGGKETQYF

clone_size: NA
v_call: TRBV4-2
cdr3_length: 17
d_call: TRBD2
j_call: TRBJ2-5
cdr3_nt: TGTGCCAGCAGCCAAGGGGGCCGCGGGGGGCCGCAAGAGACCCAGTACTTC
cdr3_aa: CASSQGGRGGPQETQYF

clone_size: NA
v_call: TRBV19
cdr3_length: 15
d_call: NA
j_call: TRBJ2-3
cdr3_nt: TGTGCCAGTAGTTCCCGACAGGCCTTCACAGATACGCAGTATTTT
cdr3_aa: CASSSRQAFTDTQYF

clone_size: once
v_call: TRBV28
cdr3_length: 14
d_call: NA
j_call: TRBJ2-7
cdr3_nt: TGTGCCAGCAGCACCCCAGGGTATCCCTACGAGCAGTACTTC
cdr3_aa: CASSTPGYPYEQYF

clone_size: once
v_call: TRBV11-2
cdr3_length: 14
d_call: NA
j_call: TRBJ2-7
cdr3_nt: TGTGCCAGCAGCCCTTTTCTAGGGGACTACGAGCAGTACTTC
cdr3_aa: CASSPFLGDYEQYF

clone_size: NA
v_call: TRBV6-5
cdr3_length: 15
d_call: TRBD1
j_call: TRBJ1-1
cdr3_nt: TGTGCCAGCAGTCCCGGCGGGACAGAGAACACTGAAGCTTTCTTT
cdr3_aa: CASSPGGTENTEAFF

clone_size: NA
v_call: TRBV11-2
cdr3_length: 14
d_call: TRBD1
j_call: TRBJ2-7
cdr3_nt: TGTGCCAGCAGCTCCGGGACAGGGTCCTACGAGCAGTACTTC
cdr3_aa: CASSSGTGSYEQYF

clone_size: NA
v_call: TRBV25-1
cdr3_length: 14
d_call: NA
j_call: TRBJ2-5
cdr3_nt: TGTGCCAGCAGTGTAACAGGGTACCAAGAGACCCAGTACTTC
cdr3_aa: CASSVTGYQETQYF

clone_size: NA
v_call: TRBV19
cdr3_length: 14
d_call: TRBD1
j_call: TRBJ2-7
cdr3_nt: TGTGTCCCGACTCGGGACAGGCGCTACTACGAGCAGTACTTC
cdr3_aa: CVPTRDRRYYEQYF

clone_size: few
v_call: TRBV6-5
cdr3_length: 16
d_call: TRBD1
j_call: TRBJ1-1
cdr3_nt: TGTGCCAGCAGTTACTTCGACGCGGGACAGAGCACTGAAGCTTTCTTT
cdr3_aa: CASSYFDAGQSTEAFF